The rows below give T cell receptor beta chains drawn from one sample of a study of HIV-infected children after antiretroviral therapy interruption. TCRdb re-called the 3' RACE reads with MiXCR, one entry per CDR3 protein. The table lists 90,000 or so distinct CDR3 sequences, around 6.9% of them singletons, with about 1.1% in the top ten. The starting material was CD45RA+ CD4+ T cells from PBMCs, pooled from several time points, obtained from a donor given antiretroviral therapy, either interrupted or continuous. These receptors were taken from a pool of human donors with HIV. Each CDR3 is given with its conserved first and last residue. Each record gives: J gene, D gene, V gene, CDR3 protein. A D gene is named only where the DNA matches it firmly.

TRBJ1-1	NA	TRBV6-6	CASSYGIRTEAFF
TRBJ1-1	NA	TRBV27	CASSKGGTPMNTEAFF
TRBJ2-7	TRBD1	TRBV29-1	CSVGQGVAYEQYF
TRBJ2-3	NA	TRBV10-3	CAISESTDTQYF
TRBJ2-1	NA	TRBV5-6	CASSWWGTYNEQFF
TRBJ2-2	TRBD1	TRBV6-5	CASRTGTGAGELFF
TRBJ2-7	TRBD2	TRBV6-1	CASSEAGGSSYEQYF
TRBJ2-1	NA	TRBV3-1	CASSQAGGLYNEQFF
TRBJ2-1	NA	TRBV21-1	CASSKVSGGSSYNEQFF
TRBJ2-3	TRBD2	TRBV4-2	CASSQDRPSGYSTDTQYF
TRBJ1-2	NA	TRBV20-1	CSAFQINYGYTF
TRBJ2-7	NA	TRBV12-3/TRBV12-4	CASSPTLYHYEQYF
TRBJ2-1	NA	TRBV19	CASSIKGGNYAEQFF
TRBJ1-3	NA	TRBV6-1	CASCEFSGNTIYF
TRBJ1-1	NA	TRBV6-1	CASSGTVGAFF
TRBJ2-1	NA	TRBV30	CAWSVGRVRDNEQFF
TRBJ2-7	TRBD1	TRBV7-9	CASSLGTGHYEQYF
TRBJ1-5	NA	TRBV19	CASTQQFNQPQHF
TRBJ2-1	TRBD2	TRBV10-3	CAISESRPSGGSNEQFF
TRBJ1-6	NA	TRBV7-9	CASSLGGDSPLHF
TRBJ2-5	NA	TRBV6-4	CASSPTPKWETQYF
TRBJ2-7	NA	TRBV20-1	CSARDRLSYEQYF
TRBJ1-6	NA	TRBV4-2	CASSGRDPQTPNSPLHF
TRBJ1-3	NA	TRBV7-2	CASSLVGPFTSGNTIYF
TRBJ2-3	TRBD2	TRBV20-1	CSARLAGATDTQYF
TRBJ1-1	NA	TRBV6-6	CASSYSAKSEAFF
TRBJ2-4	TRBD2	TRBV12-3/TRBV12-4	CASSLMLAVAKNIQYF
TRBJ2-5	NA	TRBV30	CAWSVGQQETQYF
TRBJ2-7	NA	TRBV12-3/TRBV12-4	CASSLKRAEQYF
TRBJ2-1	TRBD2	TRBV7-2	CASSLTPQRGSGDEQFF
TRBJ1-6	NA	TRBV20-1	CSAYKYREVGTPLHF
TRBJ1-2	NA	TRBV11-1	CASSLGTEYGYTF
TRBJ2-5	NA	TRBV2	CASSEASETQYF
TRBJ2-5	NA	TRBV12-3/TRBV12-4	CASAVQETQYF
TRBJ2-3	NA	TRBV5-1	CASKLGRGTSTDTQYF
TRBJ2-3	NA	TRBV7-9	CASSLASPDTQYF
TRBJ2-4	NA	TRBV12-3/TRBV12-4	CASSSYGTAKNIQYF
TRBJ1-6	NA	TRBV5-1	CASSLVGGSPLHF
TRBJ2-7	NA	TRBV14	CASSLVGSRDHEQYF
TRBJ1-1	NA	TRBV6-1	CASIRGLMNTEAFF
TRBJ2-2	NA	TRBV29-1	CSVYGEFGTGELFF
TRBJ2-1	TRBD2	TRBV5-1	CASSRRLAGGLGEQFF
TRBJ2-3	NA	TRBV10-1	CASSDLRGATDTQYF
TRBJ2-2	NA	TRBV7-2	CASSSVDLKEKAGELFF
TRBJ2-7	TRBD1	TRBV10-3	CAISEGWDRVNEQYF
TRBJ2-7	TRBD1	TRBV10-3	CAIRRTGGISNEQYF
TRBJ1-1	NA	TRBV20-1	CSAREVSRLNTEAFF
TRBJ1-4	TRBD1	TRBV6-6	CASSYGGQGNEKLFF
TRBJ2-2	NA	TRBV10-3	CAISEPLQGHGELFF
TRBJ1-1	NA	TRBV20-1	CSARTTTGNTEAFF